These 19 T cell receptor beta chains were all obtained from the same sample, sequenced in a study of monozygotic twins with inflammatory bowel disease. TCRdb re-called the 5' RACE reads; every CDR3 protein appears as one record, without DNA. The table for this sample gives around 410,000 distinct CDR3 sequences. Sequenced material: blood. The source is a human donor with ulcerative colitis or Crohn's disease, or a healthy co-twin of an affected twin (not recorded which).

The CDR3 region is CASRSGQGLTGELFF. The J gene is TRBJ2-2, the V gene TRBV7-2; TCRdb picks TRBD1, but there is no DNA to check that call. The CDR3 has 15 residues. Germline V gives CDR1 SGHTA, CDR2 FQGNSA.

CDR3 amino acids: CASSYFYRSWEQFF. This chain uses TRBV3-1 with TRBJ2-1. Per the germline V gene, CDR1 is LGHDT and CDR2 is YNNKEL (reference sequence). The length of the CDR3 is 14 residues.

The chain links TRBV7-6 to TRBJ1-2; checking the TCRdb D call of TRBD1 is not possible without DNA. This CDR3 spans 13 amino acids. From germline, CDR1 is SGHVS and CDR2 FNYEAQ. CDR3 sequence reads: CASSFGTGHGYTF.

The chain recombines TRBV11-2 with TRBJ2-1; TCRdb designates TRBD2, a call that cannot be tested without DNA. CDR3 length equals 15 residues. The germline V gene has CDR1 SGHAT and CDR2 FQNNGV. CDR3 region: CASTGLAVSYNEQFF.

The chain joins TRBV5-1 to TRBJ1-1; TCRdb outputs TRBD1, but without DNA this stays unchecked. Looked up from germline, CDR1 is SGHRS and CDR2 is YFSETQ. CDR3 length: 13 residues. The CDR3 sequence is CASSLRSGYEAFF.

The chain is built from TRBV18 and TRBJ1-2; TCRdb gives TRBD1 as the D gene, but with no DNA this cannot be confirmed. There are 14 residues in the CDR3. Germline V lookup: CDR1 KGHSH, CDR2 LQKENI. Here the CDR3 reads CASSPQRTGDGYTF.

V gene TRBV18 combines with J gene TRBJ2-7. The CDR3 spans 13 residues. Germline V gives CDR1 KGHSH, CDR2 LQKENI. The CDR3 sequence is CASSPTVRYEQYF.

V gene TRBV15 combines with J gene TRBJ1-1; the D gene TCRdb calls, TRBD1, cannot be checked with no DNA. Germline CDR1 LNHNV, CDR2 YYDKDF (reference sequence). The CDR3 spans 14 residues. CDR3: CATHPVGMNTEAFF. The whole variable domain, filled in from reference TRBV15 and TRBJ1-1, reads DAMVIQNPRYQVTQFGKPVTLSCSQTLNHNVMYWYQQKSSQAPKLLFHYYDKDFNNEADTPDNFQSRRPNTSFCFLDIRSPGLGDTAMYLCATHPVGMNTEAFFGQGTRLTVV.

The chain recombines TRBV10-3 with TRBJ1-2; with no DNA, the TCRdb D assignment of TRBD1 cannot be verified. From germline, CDR1 is ENHRY and CDR2 SYGVKD. The CDR3 runs to 14 residues. CDR3 sequence reads: CAISEDRGHYGYTF.

This chain joins TRBV6-5 and TRBJ1-1; as DNA is missing, the TRBD1 call by TCRdb cannot be tested. The CDR3 runs 14 residues. Germline V gene lookup returns CDR1 MNHEY and CDR2 SVGAGI. CDR3 loop: CASSYSTGAAEAFF.

This chain uses TRBV11-2 with TRBJ1-4. Germline CDR1 is SGHAT and CDR2 is FQNNGV. CDR3 length equals 16 residues. CDR3 amino acids: CASSFLTSDGDEKLFF.

The V call is TRBV6-5, the J call TRBJ2-2; the D call from TCRdb, TRBD2, cannot be confirmed without DNA. The CDR3 spans 15 residues. CDR1 and CDR2 from the germline V gene are MNHEY and SVGAGI. This CDR3 is CASSYFRREGGELFF.

This chain's CDR3 is CASSPLSGIGETQYF. The chain employs TRBV18 and TRBJ2-5. The CDR3 contains 15 residues. Germline CDR1 reads KGHSH; CDR2 reads LQKENI.

The V gene is TRBV3-1, the J gene TRBJ1-3; the D call from TCRdb, TRBD1, cannot be confirmed without DNA. The CDR3 loop spans 17 amino acids. The germline V gene encodes CDR1 LGHDT and CDR2 YNNKEL (reference sequence). CDR3 sequence: CASSQGTGGANGNTIYF.

The chain uses TRBV19 and TRBJ1-1; the D gene TCRdb calls, TRBD1, cannot be checked with no DNA. Germline V gene sequence: CDR1 LNHDA, CDR2 SQIVND (reference sequence). This CDR3 has 14 residues. The CDR3 spells CASNLQGGHTEAFF.

This chain joins TRBV5-1 and TRBJ2-1; TCRdb lists TRBD2, though no DNA is available to test this call. CDR3 size: 17 residues. Per the germline V gene, CDR1 is SGHRS and CDR2 is YFSETQ. CDR3 sequence reads: CASSPQASGIRDNEQFF.

The chain links TRBV7-2 to TRBJ1-5. The CDR3 has 14 amino acids. The germline V gene encodes CDR1 SGHTA and CDR2 FQGNSA. The CDR3 region is CASSSKAGNQPQHF.

This chain joins TRBV7-2 and TRBJ1-2; there is no DNA to check the TCRdb D call of TRBD1. Germline V CDR1 and CDR2: SGHTA, FQGNSA. The length of the CDR3 is 14 residues. The CDR3 loop reads CASSTRDSRTGYTF.

The rearrangement uses TRBV5-1 and TRBJ1-1. Germline V gene lookup returns CDR1 SGHRS and CDR2 YFSETQ. The CDR3 is 16 amino acids. The CDR3 reads CASSLGEEAWATEAFF.